The 29 T cell receptor beta chains listed next were all sequenced from one sample in a study of cytomegalovirus exposure and HLA in healthy donors. Primers included in the PCR were 60 Vbeta and 13 Jbeta primers. Profiled with immunoSEQ multiplex PCR; TCRdb holds only in-frame clones, not every one. The table has more than 90,000 clones, 65% to 80% seen once. Input material: PBMCs. The receptors come from a man under 40 in good health and CMV-seropositive.

CDR3 in amino acids: CASRPDTVNSPLHF. The DNA for the CDR3 is TGTGCCAGCAGACCTGATACAGTTAATTCACCCCTCCACTTT. This chain connects TRBV2 to TRBJ1-6; unclear D gene. In germline, CDR1 is SNHLY, CDR2 FYNNEI. The ends were cut back, 6 bases at V and 6 bases at J, with 12 bases in the middle. The length of the CDR3 is 14 residues.

This clone was found a few times. The chain combines TRBV6-1 with TRBJ1-2; the D is unclear. In germline, CDR1 is MNHNS, CDR2 SASEGT. The CDR3 extends over 12 amino acids. V shed 6 bases and J shed 5 bases, with 10 bases lying between them. The CDR3 DNA is TGTGCCAGCAGGACACCCCAGTATGGCTACACCTTC. Its protein is CASRTPQYGYTF.

The rearrangement uses TRBV5-1 and TRBJ1-3; TRBD1 matches 8 bases. This CDR3 spans 14 amino acids. Losses at the gene ends were 0 bases for V and 6 bases for J; bases not matched to a gene: 2. Looked up from germline, CDR1 is SGHRS and CDR2 is YFSETQ. CDR3 in amino acids: CASSLGQGANTIYF. The CDR3, as DNA: TGCGCCAGCAGCTTGGGGCAGGGGGCAAACACCATATATTTT. Using reference TRBV5-1 and TRBJ1-3 for the parts outside the CDR3, the full variable domain is KAGVTQTPRYLIKTRGQQVTLSCSPISGHRSVSWYQQTPGQGLQFLFEYFSETQRNKGNFPGRFSGRQFSNSRSEMNVSTLELGDSALYLCASSLGQGANTIYFGEGSWLTVV.

The chain uses TRBV4-2 and TRBJ1-4, with D hard to call. V lost 1 base to trimming and J lost 2 bases, with 11 bases between them. The germline gives CDR1 LGHNA, CDR2 YNFKEQ. The CDR3 length is 16 residues. The CDR3: CASSQGGMVTNEKLFF. The CDR3 region has the DNA TGTGCCAGCAGCCAAGGCGGGATGGTCACTAATGAAAAACTGTTTTTT.

A few counts support this clone. The chain uses TRBV19 and TRBJ1-4; 8 bases are a match to TRBD1. Germline CDR1 and CDR2: LNHDA and SQIVND (reference sequence). The junction had 11 bases not matched to a gene; V was cut back by 5 bases and J by 6 bases. This CDR3 region has 16 residues. The CDR3 loop is CASSGQGRRDDEKLFF. The CDR3 coding sequence is TGTGCCAGTAGTGGACAGGGCCGGAGGGATGATGAAAAACTGTTTTTT. Full variable domain (outside the CDR3, taken from reference TRBV19 and TRBJ1-4): DGGITQSPKYLFRKEGQNVTLSCEQNLNHDAMYWYRQDPGQGLRLIYYSQIVNDFQKGDIAEGYSVSREKKESFPLTVTSAQKNPTAFYLCASSGQGRRDDEKLFFGSGTQLSVL.

The chain uses TRBV9 and TRBJ2-1; 8 bases match TRBD2. This CDR3 has 16 amino acids. The germline V gene has CDR1 SGDLS and CDR2 YYNGEE. The J segment lost 1 base and the V segment lost 3 bases, leaving 6 bases of the junction unmatched. CDR3 residues: CASSARGGASYNEQFF. CDR3 DNA: TGTGCCAGCAGCGCTCGGGGGGGGGCGTCCTACAATGAGCAGTTCTTC.

The rearrangement links TRBV19 to TRBJ1-3; D is ambiguous. V shed 9 bases and J shed 0 bases, with 12 bases lying between them. The germline V gene has CDR1 LNHDA and CDR2 SQIVND (reference sequence). The CDR3 is 14 amino acids. The CDR3 region has the DNA TGTGCCAGCTGGGAGGGAAGCTCTGGAAACACCATATATTTT. This codes for CASWEGSSGNTIYF. Using reference TRBV19 and TRBJ1-3 for the parts outside the CDR3, the full variable domain is DGGITQSPKYLFRKEGQNVTLSCEQNLNHDAMYWYRQDPGQGLRLIYYSQIVNDFQKGDIAEGYSVSREKKESFPLTVTSAQKNPTAFYLCASWEGSSGNTIYFGEGSWLTVV.

The rearrangement links TRBV6-9 to TRBJ2-7, with 7 bases identical to TRBD2. V shed 6 bases, J shed 1 base, and the junction held 15 bases outside the gene matches. Germline CDR1 MNHGY, CDR2 SVAAGI. This CDR3 spans 17 amino acids. The CDR3 here is CASSSSPGGWKSYEQYF. The CDR3 coding sequence is TGTGCCAGCAGCTCCTCCCCCGGGGGGTGGAAGTCCTACGAGCAGTACTTC.

Relative to its sample, this clone is medium-sized (0.01 to 0.1%). The chain recombines TRBV27 with TRBJ1-2; the D is unclear. Germline CDR1 reads MNHEY; CDR2 reads SMNVEV (reference sequence). Trimming pared 5 bases from V and 7 bases from J, leaving 11 bases between. CDR3 length: 12 amino acids. CDR3 DNA sequence: TGTGCCAGCAGTCCGGGGTCAGGTGGCTACACCTTC. The encoded protein is CASSPGSGGYTF.

This chain connects TRBV6-1 to TRBJ1-2; 10 bases are shared with TRBD1. Germline-derived CDR1 and CDR2 are MNHNS and SASEGT. The V gene end was trimmed by 7 bases and the J gene end by 4 bases; junction bases not matched to a gene: 9. This CDR3 is 15 amino acids long. The CDR3 reads CASTTDRGRGYGYTF. The CDR3 DNA is TGTGCCAGCACTACTGACAGGGGGCGCGGCTATGGCTACACCTTC.

This clone was seen only a few times. The chain joins TRBV5-1 to TRBJ1-2; 7 positions match TRBD1. The CDR3 length is 15 residues. Germline-derived CDR1 and CDR2 are SGHRS and YFSETQ. After removal of 2 bases from V and 5 bases from J, the junction contained 9 bases not matched to a gene. The CDR3 DNA reads as TGCGCCAGCAGCTTAGGTAACAGGGGAGCTTATGGCTACACCTTC. Translation: CASSLGNRGAYGYTF.

The gene calls are TRBV9 and TRBJ2-3; TRBD2 aligns across 8 bases. The germline gives CDR1 SGDLS, CDR2 YYNGEE. CDR3 length: 15 residues. The V segment lost 1 base and the J segment 4 bases; nucleotides outside the gene matches: 5. The CDR3 protein is CASSVSGGGADTQYF. DNA of the CDR3: TGTGCCAGCAGCGTAAGCGGGGGAGGGGCAGATACGCAGTATTTT.

The chain links TRBV12-5 to TRBJ2-7, with D perhaps matching TRBD1 (5 bases). The CDR3 consists of 15 residues. V lost 5 bases and J 3 bases, leaving 17 bases between the germline ends. Germline V gene sequence: CDR1 LGHNT, CDR2 FRNRAP. The CDR3 sequence: CASGPPKSGFYEQYF. In nucleotides, the CDR3 is TGTGCTAGTGGTCCCCCGAAATCAGGGTTCTACGAGCAGTACTTC.

For this clone: The same CDR3 can be traced to other DNA sequences in this sample. V gene TRBV15 combines with J gene TRBJ2-5; 9 nucleotides match TRBD1. In germline, CDR1 is LNHNV, CDR2 YYDKDF (reference sequence). CDR3 length: 16 residues. J lost 5 bases, V lost 0 bases, and 7 bases had no gene match. The CDR3 loop is CATSRDRGQGRETQYF. The CDR3 nucleotides are TGTGCCACCAGCAGAGATCGGGGACAGGGTCGGGAGACCCAGTACTTC.

The rearrangement uses TRBV29-1 and TRBJ2-7, with 7 nucleotides matching TRBD1. CDR3 size: 13 residues. Germline V gene data show CDR1 as SQVTM and CDR2 as ANQGSEA. J gave up 7 bases and V 4 bases, and 10 bases lay outside the gene matches. CDR3 loop: CSVGADREWEQYF. The CDR3 nucleotides are TGCAGCGTTGGGGCAGACAGGGAGTGGGAGCAGTACTTC.

The chain carries TRBV18 and TRBJ1-4; TRBD1 matches at 8 bases. V was pared by 3 bases and J by 3 bases, with 15 bases of the junction left unmatched. Germline V gene lookup returns CDR1 KGHSH and CDR2 LQKENI. CDR3 length: 19 amino acids. In nucleotides, the CDR3 is TGTGCCAGCTCACCGGGACTCAGGGGGCAAATCTCAGCTAATGAAAAACTGTTTTTT. This codes for CASSPGLRGQISANEKLFF.

Points on this clone: The junction and the germline gene differ at one end; a read error may be behind it. V gene TRBV7-9 combines with J gene TRBJ2-5; D remains ambiguous. CDR1 SEHNR and CDR2 FQNEAQ come from the germline V gene (reference sequence). CDR3 size: 12 residues. The CDR3 DNA reads as TGTTCCAGCAGCTTAGACGGGGAGACCCAGTACTTC. Its translation is CSSSLDGETQYF.

The chain links TRBV28 to TRBJ2-2; 9 bases are a match to TRBD1. Unmatched junction bases numbered 5, after V lost 4 bases and J lost 5 bases. CDR3 size: 15 residues. Per germline, CDR1 MDHEN and CDR2 SYDVKM. In DNA form, the CDR3 reads TGTGCCAGCAGTTCCGGGACAGGGCGGACCGGGGAGCTGTTTTTT. Protein: CASSSGTGRTGELFF.

A word on this clone: At one boundary the junction diverges from the germline segment, which might be a read error. The same CDR3 also results from other DNA sequences found in this sample. The chain carries TRBV18 and TRBJ1-1; D may be TRBD1 (6 bases). The CDR3 totals 13 residues. In germline, CDR1 is KGHSH, CDR2 LQKENI. CDR3 in DNA: TGTGCTAGCTACGGGGGGCGGAACACTGAAGCTTTCTTT. This sequence encodes CASYGGRNTEAFF.

The chain uses TRBV5-4 and TRBJ2-7; weak D call: TRBD1 (7 bases). CDR3 length: 14 residues. V gave up 3 bases and J gave up 7 bases, with 17 bases separating them. Germline values: CDR1 SGHNT, CDR2 YYREEE (reference sequence). The CDR3: CASSWTGGGLEQYF. CDR3 bases: TGTGCCAGCAGCTGGACAGGAGGGGGCTTAGAGCAGTACTTC.

This clone was seen only a few times. The chain joins TRBV14 to TRBJ2-5, with D uncertain. The DNA end is a closer match to TRBJ2-7, so the J assignment may be wrong. Germline V gene lookup returns CDR1 SGHDN and CDR2 FVKESK. The CDR3 covers 14 residues. CDR3 coding DNA: TGTGCCAGCAGCCAAGAGCGGCTGGTCGGCGAGCAGTACTTC. Protein product: CASSQERLVGEQYF.

A few counts support this clone. CDR3 protein: CASSPTRDSPLHF. CDR3 bases: TGTGCCAGCAGCCCAACGCGGGATTCACCCCTCCACTTT. The chain employs TRBV7-3 and TRBJ1-6; D unclear. The CDR3 is made up of 13 amino acids. Germline values: CDR1 SGHTA, CDR2 FQGTGA. Trimming stripped 5 bases from V and 8 bases from J, with 10 bases between.

The chain links TRBV28 to TRBJ2-2, with TRBD1 as a possible D gene (5 bases). CDR1 and CDR2 from the germline V gene are MDHEN and SYDVKM. The CDR3 totals 13 residues. The ends were cut back, 8 bases at V and 5 bases at J, with 12 bases in the middle. The CDR3 nucleotides read TGTGCCAGCTACGACAGAGTTACCGGGGAGCTGTTTTTT. Residues: CASYDRVTGELFF.

The rearrangement joins TRBV28 to TRBJ2-7; TRBD2 matches at 15 bases. Unmatched junction bases numbered 11, after V lost 3 bases and J lost 2 bases. Germline V gives CDR1 MDHEN, CDR2 SYDVKM. CDR3 size: 19 residues. The DNA for the CDR3 is TGTGCCAGCAGTTTCGGGACTAGCGGGGGGCGCCCGGGACCCTACGAGCAGTACTTC. Its translation: CASSFGTSGGRPGPYEQYF. Full variable domain (rest looked up from reference TRBV28 and TRBJ2-7): DVKVTQSSRYLVKRTGEKVFLECVQDMDHENMFWYRQDPGLGLRLIYFSYDVKMKEKGDIPEGYSVSREKKERFSLILESASTNQTSMYLCASSFGTSGGRPGPYEQYFGPGTRLTVT.

The chain has TRBV27 and TRBJ2-3; TRBD1 is a possible D gene (5 bases). The germline V gene has CDR1 MNHEY and CDR2 SMNVEV (reference sequence). The CDR3 loop spans 15 amino acids. Trimming stripped 3 bases from V and 0 bases from J, with 10 bases between. CDR3: CASSLQGLSTDTQYF. The CDR3, as DNA: TGTGCCAGCAGTTTGCAGGGCCTCAGCACAGATACGCAGTATTTT.

By sample share, this clone is medium-sized. The chain has TRBV7-9 and TRBJ1-5, with TRBD1 matching 12 bases. Germline V gene sequence: CDR1 SEHNR, CDR2 FQNEAQ (reference sequence). CDR3 size: 15 residues. Trimming removed 5 bases from V and 7 bases from J; junction bases left unmatched: 6. The CDR3 is CASSQGTGGVQPQHF. In DNA, the CDR3 is TGTGCCAGCAGCCAAGGGACAGGGGGCGTGCAGCCCCAGCATTTT. Full variable domain (missing parts from reference TRBV7-9 and TRBJ1-5): DTGVSQNPRHKITKRGQNVTFRCDPISEHNRLYWYRQTLGQGPEFLTYFQNEAQLEKSRLLSDRFSAERPKGSFSTLEIQRTEQGDSAMYLCASSQGTGGVQPQHFGDGTRLSIL.

V is TRBV6-5 and J is TRBJ2-5; D remains unclear. The CDR3 extends over 14 amino acids. Trimming left V 6 bases short and J 5 bases short, with 16 bases between. The V gene's germline CDR1 is MNHEY and CDR2 SVGAGI. Here the CDR3 DNA reads TGTGCCAGCAGCTCCTACCTCCTGCGGGAGACCCAGTACTTC. Translating it yields CASSSYLLRETQYF.

The rearrangement uses TRBV7-9 and TRBJ2-7; D not resolved. The CDR3 spans 16 residues. V lost 5 bases and J lost 0, with 17 bases in between. CDR1 and CDR2 (germline): SEHNR, FQNEAQ (reference sequence). The CDR3 spells CASSPWLTSSSYEQYF. DNA of the CDR3: TGTGCCAGCAGCCCTTGGCTGACTTCGAGCTCCTACGAGCAGTACTTC.

Worth noting for this clone: The junction shows a germline mismatch at one end, possibly a read error. This chain joins TRBV7-9 and TRBJ1-2, with TRBD1 matching over 10 bases. The CDR3 is 14 residues long. Germline CDR1 is SEHNR and CDR2 is FQNEAQ (reference sequence). The CDR3 sequence: CASSAWTGGRGYPF. Here the CDR3 DNA reads TGTGCCAGCAGCGCCTGGACAGGGGGAAGAGGCTACCCCTTC.